A selection of T cell receptor beta chains follows, all from one sample in a study of blood T cell repertoires in COVID-19. The repertoire was sequenced with immunoSEQ multiplex PCR; TCRdb's copy has only in-frame clones and lacks some. The sample carries approximately 210,000 clones, roughly four fifths recorded once. The sequenced sample consisted of peripheral blood. Receptors originate from a woman in her thirties or forties with acute or convalescent COVID-19. Both conserved end residues are part of each CDR3. Each record gives: J gene, D gene, V gene, clone size, CDR3 DNA, CDR3 protein. A D gene is named only where the DNA matches it firmly. The size entry is marked missing in some rows and otherwise reads once, few, many or a size class.

TRBJ1-6,TRBD1,TRBV19,once,TGTGCCAGTAGTAAACAGGGGAGCTCCTATAATTCACCCCTCCACTTT,CASSKQGSSYNSPLHF
TRBJ2-1,-,TRBV25-1,once,TGTGCCAGCAGTCTCCCCGCGACCTACAATGAGCAGTTCTTC,CASSLPATYNEQFF
TRBJ2-2,-,TRBV19,-,TGTGCCAGTAGTACCACAGTGACCGGGGAGCTGTTTTTT,CASSTTVTGELFF
TRBJ1-1,-,TRBV19,-,TGTGCCAGTAGCAATTTAAGAGACACTGAAGCTTTCTTT,CASSNLRDTEAFF
TRBJ1-1,TRBD1,TRBV2,-,TGTGCCAGCAGTGAACAGGGGGCAACGAACACTGAAGCTTTCTTT,CASSEQGATNTEAFF
TRBJ2-7,TRBD2,TRBV25-1,-,TGTGCCAGCAGTGCCGGGGGGTTTTCCTACGAGCAGTACTTC,CASSAGGFSYEQYF
TRBJ2-7,-,TRBV6-5,-,TGTGCCAGCAGTCCGGATGGAGCATACTACGAGCAGTACTTC,CASSPDGAYYEQYF
TRBJ2-4,-,TRBV11-2,few,TGTGCCAGCAGCTTAGATCAGATCGGGACACTGTACTTC,CASSLDQIGTLYF
TRBJ1-6,TRBD1,TRBV20-1,-,TGCAGTGCTAGTATTGGACAGGGGTTGAATTCACCCCTCCACTTT,CSASIGQGLNSPLHF
TRBJ2-7,TRBD1,TRBV18,once,TGTGCCAGCTCACCATGGGCAGGGGGCCCCCCCGAGCAGTACTTC,CASSPWAGGPPEQYF
TRBJ2-1,TRBD2,TRBV9,-,TGTGCCAGCAGCGTAGAACTAGCGGGCGACAATGAGCAGTTCTTC,CASSVELAGDNEQFF
TRBJ2-6,TRBD1,TRBV19,-,TGTGCCAGTAGTCTCCGGCGACAGGGTTCTGGGGCCAACGTCCTGACTTTC,CASSLRRQGSGANVLTF
TRBJ2-3,-,TRBV5-6,once,TGTGCCAGCAGCTTGGGGGGGCTAGGGGCAGATACGCAGTATTTT,CASSLGGLGADTQYF
TRBJ2-3,TRBD2,TRBV2,-,TGTGCCAGCAGTGGCCTAGCGGGGACAAGCACAGATACGCAGTATTTT,CASSGLAGTSTDTQYF
TRBJ2-3,TRBD2,TRBV10-1,-,TGCGCCAGCAGTGAAGGGACTAGCGCCCCAGATACGCAGTATTTT,CASSEGTSAPDTQYF
TRBJ2-6,-,TRBV5-6,once,TGTGCCAGCAGCCCGCGACTCTCTGGGGCCAACGTCCTGACTTTC,CASSPRLSGANVLTF
TRBJ2-7,TRBD2,TRBV27,-,TGTGCCAGCAGTTTTATTTCCTCCGGCGGGGGTGTAGGGAACGGGCAGTACTTC,CASSFISSGGGVGNGQYF
TRBJ2-1,TRBD2,TRBV7-6,many,TGTGCCAGCAGCTTAAGGGCGGGAGAGGACAATGAGCAGTTCTTC,CASSLRAGEDNEQFF
TRBJ2-1,TRBD1,TRBV29-1,-,TGCAGCGTTAGGGACAGGGGAACCTACAATGAGCAGTTCTTC,CSVRDRGTYNEQFF
TRBJ1-4,TRBD1,TRBV18,few,TGTGCCAGCTCTCGAGCTACAGGGGACGGAGATGAAAAACTGTTTTTT,CASSRATGDGDEKLFF
TRBJ2-1,-,TRBV19,-,TGTGCCAGTAGTCGATCCTTAGTCGAGCAGTTCTTC,CASSRSLVEQFF
TRBJ2-1,TRBD2,TRBV15,-,TGTGCCACCAGCAGAGATTGGGTCACTAGCGGGAGCTCCTACAATGAGCAGTTCTTC,CATSRDWVTSGSSYNEQFF
TRBJ2-1,TRBD2,TRBV14,-,TGTGCCAGCAGCCAACGGAGCGGGAGAATCAATGAGCAGTTCTTC,CASSQRSGRINEQFF
TRBJ2-7,TRBD1,TRBV14,-,TGTGCCAGCAGCCTAAGAGGGACAGGCTACGAGCAGTACTTC,CASSLRGTGYEQYF
TRBJ2-2,TRBD2,TRBV4-2,-,TGTGCCAGCAGTCCTGGGCGGGGGGACACCGGGGAGCTGTTTTTT,CASSPGRGDTGELFF
TRBJ1-1,-,TRBV13,-,TGTGCCAGCAGCTTAGTGGGCGCGAGCACTGAAGCTTTCTTT,CASSLVGASTEAFF
TRBJ2-3,-,TRBV15,-,TGTGCCACCGGGGTGGGGCAGGGCACAGATACGCAGTATTTT,CATGVGQGTDTQYF
TRBJ1-2,-,TRBV12-5,-,TGTGCTAGTGGTTTGGTACTAAGGACAGCCTATGGCTACACCTTC,CASGLVLRTAYGYTF
TRBJ1-1,TRBD1,TRBV3-1/TRBV3-2,-,TGTGCCAGCAGCCGTCGGACAGGGGGCTCTCTCCCTGAAGCTTTCTTT,CASSRRTGGSLPEAFF
TRBJ2-5,-,TRBV6-6,-,TGTGCCAGCAGTTACTCGGCAACCCAAGAGACCCAGTACTTC,CASSYSATQETQYF
TRBJ2-3,TRBD2,TRBV4-1,once,TGCGCCAGCAGCCAAGATCTTAGTTGGCGGGAGCGATGGGATACGCAGTATTTT,CASSQDLSWRERWDTQYF
TRBJ2-1,-,TRBV3-1/TRBV3-2,-,TGTGCCAGCAGCCATGTGCCGGGACTAGACAGGGATGAGCAGTTCTTC,CASSHVPGLDRDEQFF
TRBJ2-1,TRBD2,TRBV18,-,TGTGCCAGCTCTCCGACTAGCGGGGGCCCGTACTACAATGAGCAGTTCTTC,CASSPTSGGPYYNEQFF
TRBJ1-1,-,TRBV5-8,-,TGTGCCAGCAGCTTGGGAGCTAGGAACACTGAAGCTTTCTTT,CASSLGARNTEAFF